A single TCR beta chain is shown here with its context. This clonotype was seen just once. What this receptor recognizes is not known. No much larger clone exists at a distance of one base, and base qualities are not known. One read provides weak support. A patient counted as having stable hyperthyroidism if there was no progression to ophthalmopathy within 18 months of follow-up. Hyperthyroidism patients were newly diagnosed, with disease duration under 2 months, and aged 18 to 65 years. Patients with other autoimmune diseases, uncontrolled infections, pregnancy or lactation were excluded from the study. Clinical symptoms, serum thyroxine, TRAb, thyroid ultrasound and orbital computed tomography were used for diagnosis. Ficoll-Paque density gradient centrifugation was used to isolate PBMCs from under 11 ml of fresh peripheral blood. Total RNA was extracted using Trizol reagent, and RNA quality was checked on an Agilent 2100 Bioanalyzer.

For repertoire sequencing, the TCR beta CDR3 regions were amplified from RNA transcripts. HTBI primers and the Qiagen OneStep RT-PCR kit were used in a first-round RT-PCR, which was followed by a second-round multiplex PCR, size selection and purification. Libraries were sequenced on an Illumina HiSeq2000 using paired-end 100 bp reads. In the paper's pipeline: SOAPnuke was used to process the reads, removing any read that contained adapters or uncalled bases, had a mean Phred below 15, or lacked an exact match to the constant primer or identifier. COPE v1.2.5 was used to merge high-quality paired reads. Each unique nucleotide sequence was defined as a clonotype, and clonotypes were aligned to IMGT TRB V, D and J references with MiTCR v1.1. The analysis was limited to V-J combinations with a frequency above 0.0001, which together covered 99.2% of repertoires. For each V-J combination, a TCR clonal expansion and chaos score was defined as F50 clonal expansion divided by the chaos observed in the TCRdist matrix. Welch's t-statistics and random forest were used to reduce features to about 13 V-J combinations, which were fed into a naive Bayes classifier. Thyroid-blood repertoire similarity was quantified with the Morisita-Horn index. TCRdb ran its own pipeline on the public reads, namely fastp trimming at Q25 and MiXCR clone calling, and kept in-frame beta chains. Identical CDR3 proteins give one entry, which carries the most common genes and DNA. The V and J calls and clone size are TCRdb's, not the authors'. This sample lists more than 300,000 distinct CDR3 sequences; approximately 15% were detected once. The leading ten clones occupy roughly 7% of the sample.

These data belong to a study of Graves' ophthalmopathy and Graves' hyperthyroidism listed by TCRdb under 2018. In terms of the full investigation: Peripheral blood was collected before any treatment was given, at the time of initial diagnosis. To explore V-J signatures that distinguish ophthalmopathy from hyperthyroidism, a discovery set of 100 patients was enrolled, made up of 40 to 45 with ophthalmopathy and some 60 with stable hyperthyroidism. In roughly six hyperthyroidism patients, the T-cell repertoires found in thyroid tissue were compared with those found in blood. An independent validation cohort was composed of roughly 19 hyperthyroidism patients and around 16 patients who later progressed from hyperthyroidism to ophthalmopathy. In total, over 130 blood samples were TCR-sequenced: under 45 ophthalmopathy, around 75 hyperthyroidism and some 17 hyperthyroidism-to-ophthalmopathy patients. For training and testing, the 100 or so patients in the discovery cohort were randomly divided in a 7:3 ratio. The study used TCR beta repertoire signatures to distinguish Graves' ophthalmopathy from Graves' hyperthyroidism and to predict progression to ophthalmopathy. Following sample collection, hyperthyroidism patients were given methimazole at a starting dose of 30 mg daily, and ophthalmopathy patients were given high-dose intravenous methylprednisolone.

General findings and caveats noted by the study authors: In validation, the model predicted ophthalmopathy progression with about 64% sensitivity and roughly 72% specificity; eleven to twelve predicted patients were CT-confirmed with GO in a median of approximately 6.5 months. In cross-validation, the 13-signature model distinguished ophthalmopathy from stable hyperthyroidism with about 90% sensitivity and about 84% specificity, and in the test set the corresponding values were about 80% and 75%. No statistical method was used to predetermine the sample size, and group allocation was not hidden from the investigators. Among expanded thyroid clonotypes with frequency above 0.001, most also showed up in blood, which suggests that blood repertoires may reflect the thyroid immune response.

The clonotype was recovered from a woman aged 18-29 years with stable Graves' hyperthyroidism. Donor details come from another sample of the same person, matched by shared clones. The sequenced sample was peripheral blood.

The CDR3 reads CASMWTGRNTEAFF. The nucleotides are TGTGCCAGTATGTGGACAGGAAGGAACACTGAAGCTTTCTTT. The chain links TRBV19 with TRBJ1-1; 7 nucleotides in the junction match TRBD1. The CDR3 goes from the cysteine to the phenylalanine over 14 residues. Left in the record is the CDR3 DNA by itself, 42 bases read in frame from the first base. V loses 7 bases at its end and J loses 1 base; junction bases beyond the gene matches: 6. CDR1 and CDR2 are read off the germline V gene (reference sequence) as LNHDA and SQIVND.